This T cell receptor (beta chain) emerged from a study of neurological immune-mediated disorders (dated by TCRdb to about 2019). With respect to the entire study: Among the approximately 35 multiple sclerosis patients, approximately 31 had relapsing-remitting MS and 3 had secondary progressive MS. The study compared peripheral blood TCR-beta repertoires of HTLV-I-associated myelopathy (HAM/TSP) patients, multiple sclerosis patients and healthy controls using UMI-based sequencing. Alongside PBMC samples, the set of some 98 TCR-beta libraries contained longitudinal samples, technical triplicates, and paired CD4+ and CD8+ T-cell subsets that had been sorted. The cohort was made up of around 70 subjects, consisting of roughly 14 HAM/TSP patients, approximately 35 multiple sclerosis patients and around 20 healthy controls.

The paper as a whole reports these results and caveats: TCR clonal expansion was highest in HAM/TSP patients and lowest in MS patients, with MS patients falling below even healthy controls. The MS cluster showed no association with clinical or MRI features, and the authors stated that larger cohorts are needed. Expanded clones from different subjects shared no identical CDR3 amino acid sequences, which suggests that TCR-beta repertoires were private in all groups. Phylogenetic analysis grouped repertoires from 18 of 34 MS patients into a cluster of related CDR3 sequences, suggesting a possible repertoire-level signature.

This clonotype was counted ten times or more. What this receptor recognizes is not known. Base qualities are missing; no much larger clone stands one base away. Libraries from unsorted PBMCs were made from 2 million PBMCs kept in RNAlater at -80 degrees C until RNA extraction. The multiple sclerosis patients were enrolled in a US clinical protocol that evaluated disease progression with magnetic resonance imaging. Peripheral blood was subjected to Ficoll-Hypaque density gradient centrifugation to isolate PBMCs, which were then cryopreserved in liquid nitrogen. To synthesize cDNA, template-switch 5'RACE was performed with a primer carrying a 10-nucleotide random unique molecular identifier so that each TCR transcript was tagged. Each sequencing run produced over 200 million TCR-beta sequences covering 15-18 subjects. Total RNA was extracted with the RNeasy kit. The KAPA Real-time Library Amplification kit was used to amplify TCR-beta VDJ regions with primers for the TCR constant region and the 5'RACE anchor. A first PCR added sample indexes and Illumina adaptors, after which a second PCR increased the library yield. After Ampure bead purification, the roughly 650 bp TCR product was size-selected on a 2% E-gel SizeSelection system. Before pooling, libraries had their quality checked on a Bioanalyzer, their concentration measured with Qubit, and their quantity determined with the Kapa Library Quantification kit. An Illumina HiSeq 2500 sequenced the libraries paired-end 2 x 150 bp. To increase sequence diversity, roughly 24-32% phiX was spiked into each library pool. For the original study's pipeline: Quality-filtered reads were processed with the UMI-based MiGEC pipeline, which removed over 75% of raw TCR sequences during error correction. IMGT germline references were used for aligning VDJ genes, and each clonotype was defined as a unique CDR3 amino acid sequence together with its V-J genes. Clonal expansion, Shannon diversity and CDR3 relatedness were evaluated with VDJtools (CalcPairwiseDistances, ClusterSamples), while phylogenetic trees were built in CLCbio workbench. Using coefficient-of-variation modelling across technical triplicates, the study counted a clone as expanded if it had at least 8 unique UMIs. TCRdb reran the public reads through fastp at Q25 and MiXCR, keeping productive beta chains. All rows with the same CDR3 protein become a single entry with the most common DNA and genes. The V and J calls, along with clone size, are taken from TCRdb and not from the paper's own processing. This sample has about 66,000 distinct CDR3 sequences in its table, and 3% to 4% of those were observed once. About 4% of the sample rests with the top ten.

The sequenced sample consisted of PBMCs. This TCR was recovered from a middle-aged man with multiple sclerosis.

The nucleotides read TGTGCCAGCAGCCCTACGGGGAAATCCGGAGGGAATGAGCAGTTCTTC. Its translation is CASSPTGKSGGNEQFF. The sequence joins TRBV12-3 or TRBV12-4 to TRBJ2-1, with a tentative D gene TRBD2 over 6 matching bases. The V and J ends are trimmed by 6 bases and 7 bases, leaving 22 bases between them. The cysteine opens and the phenylalanine closes a CDR3 of 16 amino acids. The CDR3 DNA has 48 bases and is translated from base 1.